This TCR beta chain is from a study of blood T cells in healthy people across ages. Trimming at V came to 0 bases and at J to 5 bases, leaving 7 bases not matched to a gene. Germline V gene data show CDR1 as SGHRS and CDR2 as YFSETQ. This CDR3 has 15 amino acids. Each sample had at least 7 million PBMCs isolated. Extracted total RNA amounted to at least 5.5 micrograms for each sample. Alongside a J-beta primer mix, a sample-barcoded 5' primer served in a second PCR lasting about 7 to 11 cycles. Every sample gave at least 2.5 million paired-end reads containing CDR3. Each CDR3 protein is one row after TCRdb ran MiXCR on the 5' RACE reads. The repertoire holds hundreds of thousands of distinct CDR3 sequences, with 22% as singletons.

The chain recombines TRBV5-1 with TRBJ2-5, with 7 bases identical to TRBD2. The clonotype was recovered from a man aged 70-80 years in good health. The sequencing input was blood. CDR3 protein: CASSLGGGNLETQYF. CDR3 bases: TGCGCCAGCAGCTTGGGGGGGGGTAATCTGGAGACCCAGTACTTC.